The 27 T cell receptor beta chains reported below all come from one sample, sequenced in a study of shared clonotypes between healthy human individuals. The table came from immunoSEQ multiplex PCR; TCRdb's copy has only in-frame clones and leaves some out. The table shows about 480,000 clones, with 79% occurring only once. The source material was PBMCs. These receptors originate from a woman in her 40s in good health. Some clones in this sample may be carry-over from other donors' samples.

J is TRBJ2-7 and V is TRBV28; TRBD2 aligns across 8 bases. V lost 2 bases and J lost 3; bases outside the gene matches: 6. This CDR3 spans 15 amino acids. The germline V gene encodes CDR1 MDHEN and CDR2 SYDVKM. CDR3 region: CASSLPAGVVYEQYF. The CDR3 DNA follows: TGTGCCAGCAGTTTACCAGCGGGGGTGGTCTACGAGCAGTACTTC.

This chain uses TRBV18 with TRBJ1-1; 8 nucleotides line up with TRBD1. The CDR3 extends over 14 amino acids. V trimming: 0 bases; J trimming: 7 bases; junction bases outside the gene matches: 4. Germline V gene lookup returns CDR1 KGHSH and CDR2 LQKENI. The chain's CDR3 is CASSPPLRGLEAFF. In nucleotides, the CDR3 is TGTGCCAGCTCACCACCTCTCAGGGGGCTTGAAGCTTTCTTT.

The CDR3: CASSYLGMNTEAFF. The CDR3 nucleotides are TGTGCCAGCAGTTACTTGGGTATGAACACTGAAGCTTTCTTT. The J gene is TRBJ1-1, the V gene TRBV6-6; no definite D call. The CDR3 covers 14 residues. CDR1 and CDR2 (germline): MNHNY, SVGAGI (reference sequence). V was trimmed by 1 base and J by 0 bases, leaving 6 bases between them.

This rearrangement joins TRBV18 to TRBJ2-3; D ambiguous. Germline V CDR1 and CDR2: KGHSH, LQKENI. V dropped 2 bases and J dropped 6 bases, with 12 bases sitting between them. This CDR3 has 14 residues. CDR3 sequence reads: CASSPDTGRDTQYF. CDR3 bases: TGTGCCAGCTCACCAGACACTGGTCGGGATACGCAGTATTTT.

This chain joins TRBV18 and TRBJ2-3; the match to TRBD2 covers 9 bases. With 3 bases clipped from V and 0 bases from J, the junction kept 7 bases outside the gene matches. The CDR3 is 17 residues long. CDR1 is KGHSH, CDR2 LQKENI, per germline. The CDR3 region is CASSPGLASTSTDTQYF. CDR3 in DNA: TGTGCCAGCTCACCTGGACTAGCGTCTACTAGCACAGATACGCAGTATTTT. Combining the CDR3 with reference TRBV18 and TRBJ2-3 gives the whole variable domain NAGVMQNPRHLVRRRGQEARLRCSPMKGHSHVYWYRQLPEEGLKFMVYLQKENIIDESGMPKERFSAEFPKEGPSILRIQQVVRGDSAAYFCASSPGLASTSTDTQYFGPGTRLTVL.

The chain combines TRBV7-9 with TRBJ1-4, with D uncertain. Germline V CDR1 and CDR2: SEHNR, FQNEAQ (reference sequence). V gave up 4 bases and J gave up 11 bases, with 20 bases separating them. CDR3 length: 15 residues. CDR3 sequence (DNA): TGTGCCAGCAGCTCCAGGTTTCCTAACGGCGGCAAACTGTTTTTT. As protein: CASSSRFPNGGKLFF. The whole variable domain, remainder taken from reference TRBV7-9 and TRBJ1-4, is DTGVSQNPRHKITKRGQNVTFRCDPISEHNRLYWYRQTLGQGPEFLTYFQNEAQLEKSRLLSDRFSAERPKGSFSTLEIQRTEQGDSAMYLCASSSRFPNGGKLFFGSGTQLSVL.

The V gene is TRBV15, the J gene TRBJ1-4, with D uncertain. The ends were cut back, 5 bases at V and 1 base at J, with 20 bases in the middle. The CDR3 consists of 18 residues. Germline V gene data show CDR1 as LNHNV and CDR2 as YYDKDF (reference sequence). In DNA, the CDR3 is TGTGCCACCAGCGGGCCCCTTGGCGGAGGGCTAACTAATGAAAAACTGTTTTTT. Its translation is CATSGPLGGGLTNEKLFF.

The chain carries TRBV7-8 and TRBJ2-7; 11 bases fit TRBD2. Germline loops: CDR1 SGHVS, CDR2 FQNEAQ. V gave up 4 bases and J gave up 6 bases; unmatched junction bases: 11. This CDR3 spans 16 amino acids. The CDR3 sequence is CASSSRLAGRSVEQYF. The CDR3 coding sequence is TGTGCCAGCAGCTCGCGACTAGCGGGGAGGTCTGTCGAGCAGTACTTC.

CDR3 region: CASSLWTGSYNEQFF. For the CDR3, the DNA is TGTGCCAGCAGCTTGTGGACGGGCTCCTACAATGAGCAGTTCTTC. V usage is TRBV7-2 and J usage is TRBJ2-1; no reliable D call. The V gene's germline CDR1 is SGHTA and CDR2 FQGNSA. The V gene lost 3 bases and the J gene lost 0 bases, with 9 bases spanning the gap. This CDR3 is 15 amino acids long.

This clone was observed a few times. V is TRBV5-1 and J is TRBJ1-1, with 9 bases identical to TRBD1. Trimming at V came to 4 bases and at J to 5 bases, leaving 6 bases not matched to a gene. The CDR3 sequence is 14 residues long. CDR1 is SGHRS, CDR2 YFSETQ, per germline. The CDR3 protein is CASSPGTGLTEAFF. The CDR3 DNA sequence: TGCGCCAGCAGCCCCGGGACAGGGTTGACTGAAGCTTTCTTT.

The V and J genes are TRBV28 and TRBJ1-5; 8 bases are a match to TRBD1. This CDR3 region has 15 residues. Losses at the gene ends were 8 bases for V and 2 bases for J; bases not matched to a gene: 8. In germline, CDR1 is MDHEN, CDR2 SYDVKM. Written as DNA, the CDR3 is TGTGCCAGCGGGAGACAGGGGATTGGCAATCAGCCCCAGCATTTT. This sequence encodes CASGRQGIGNQPQHF. The variable domain in full, with the rest retrieved from reference TRBV28 and TRBJ1-5, is DVKVTQSSRYLVKRTGEKVFLECVQDMDHENMFWYRQDPGLGLRLIYFSYDVKMKEKGDIPEGYSVSREKKERFSLILESASTNQTSMYLCASGRQGIGNQPQHFGDGTRLSIL.

This chain uses TRBV11-2 with TRBJ1-2; D unresolved. Looked up from germline, CDR1 is SGHAT and CDR2 is FQNNGV. Trimming removed 1 base from V and 3 bases from J, with 6 bases in between. The CDR3 covers 13 residues. Here the CDR3 reads CASSLVPDYGYTF. DNA for the CDR3: TGTGCCAGCAGCTTAGTTCCGGACTATGGCTACACCTTC.

J is TRBJ1-5 and V is TRBV15, with a tentative D call TRBD1 (5 bases). Germline V gene lookup returns CDR1 LNHNV and CDR2 YYDKDF (reference sequence). This CDR3 region has 14 residues. Trimming left V 5 bases short and J 3 bases short, with 11 bases between. For the CDR3, the DNA is TGTGCCACCAGCTCATCGGGACCCAATCAGCCCCAGCATTTT. It specifies CATSSSGPNQPQHF.

The CDR3 loop reads CASSFGDRDMGEKLFF. The CDR3 DNA is TGTGCCAGCAGCTTTGGAGATCGGGACATGGGGGAAAAACTGTTTTTT. The J gene is TRBJ1-4, the V gene TRBV7-9, with D possibly being TRBD1 (6 bases). Trimming pared 3 bases from V and 8 bases from J, leaving 19 bases between. The CDR3 length is 16 residues. Germline assignment: CDR1 SEHNR and CDR2 FQNEAQ (reference sequence).

This clone turned up a few times. This chain joins TRBV27 and TRBJ2-5, with 8 bases identical to TRBD2. Unmatched junction bases numbered 6, after V lost 5 bases and J lost 1 base. Germline CDR1 reads MNHEY; CDR2 reads SMNVEV (reference sequence). The CDR3 spans 15 residues. In nucleotides, the CDR3 is TGTGCCAGCAGTCGGACTAGCCTACCCCAAGAGACCCAGTACTTC. Residues: CASSRTSLPQETQYF.

The genes are TRBV29-1 and TRBJ2-7; maybe TRBD2 (5 bases). There are 14 residues in the CDR3. The V and J ends lost 4 bases and 7 bases respectively, with 20 bases between them. Germline V gene sequence: CDR1 SQVTM, CDR2 ANQGSEA. The CDR3 protein is CSVGRRSGLGEQYF. The CDR3 bases are TGCAGCGTTGGGCGGCGGAGCGGCCTTGGAGAGCAGTACTTC.

This sequence joins TRBV28 and TRBJ1-5; no definite D call. Germline lookup yields CDR1 MDHEN and CDR2 SYDVKM. This CDR3 comprises 14 residues. The V gene lost 0 bases and the J gene lost 4 bases, with 7 bases spanning the gap. The CDR3 spells CASSLWSANQPQHF. The CDR3 DNA follows: TGTGCCAGCAGTTTATGGAGCGCGAATCAGCCCCAGCATTTT. Combining the CDR3 with reference TRBV28 and TRBJ1-5 gives the whole variable domain DVKVTQSSRYLVKRTGEKVFLECVQDMDHENMFWYRQDPGLGLRLIYFSYDVKMKEKGDIPEGYSVSREKKERFSLILESASTNQTSMYLCASSLWSANQPQHFGDGTRLSIL.

The V and J genes are TRBV30 and TRBJ1-3; D not resolved. Germline-derived CDR1 and CDR2 are GTSNPN and SVGIG (reference sequence). This CDR3 has 15 amino acids. V was clipped by 5 bases and J by 4 bases, with 18 bases between them. CDR3 sequence reads: CAWPDQARKGNTIYF. Here the CDR3 DNA reads TGTGCCTGGCCTGATCAGGCAAGGAAAGGAAACACCATATATTTT.

The chain recombines TRBV5-4 with TRBJ1-2; D possibly corresponds to TRBD1 (6 bases). Germline V gene lookup returns CDR1 SGHNT and CDR2 YYREEE (reference sequence). The germline V and J ends were trimmed by 4 bases and 2 bases, with 15 bases remaining between them. The CDR3 totals 15 residues. Written as DNA, the CDR3 is TGTGCCAGCAGCCCGTCGCAGGGGACCAACTATGGCTACACCTTC. This sequence encodes CASSPSQGTNYGYTF.

This clone has a single count. This chain joins TRBV9 and TRBJ2-2; 13 bases map to TRBD2. This CDR3 is built from 17 residues. V was pared by 4 bases and J by 6 bases, with 9 bases of the junction left unmatched. CDR1 SGDLS and CDR2 YYNGEE come from the germline V gene. The CDR3 loop is CASSIQGTSGISGELFF. The CDR3 DNA reads as TGTGCCAGCAGCATCCAGGGGACTAGCGGGATCTCCGGGGAGCTGTTTTTT.

The rearrangement uses TRBV28 and TRBJ1-3; possible D gene TRBD1, 6 bases. This CDR3 has 14 amino acids. CDR1 MDHEN and CDR2 SYDVKM come from the germline V gene. V lost 6 bases and J lost 4, with 13 bases in between. CDR3: CASRTGHGGNTIYF. In DNA form, the CDR3 reads TGTGCCAGCAGAACGGGACATGGGGGAAACACCATATATTTT. Supplemented by reference TRBV28 and TRBJ1-3, the full variable domain reads DVKVTQSSRYLVKRTGEKVFLECVQDMDHENMFWYRQDPGLGLRLIYFSYDVKMKEKGDIPEGYSVSREKKERFSLILESASTNQTSMYLCASRTGHGGNTIYFGEGSWLTVV.

V gene TRBV7-3 combines with J gene TRBJ1-1; tentatively, D is TRBD1 (5 bases). The length of the CDR3 is 13 residues. Trimming shortened V by 6 bases and J by 3 bases, and 11 bases separated the two germline ends. The germline V gene encodes CDR1 SGHTA and CDR2 FQGTGA. CDR3 nucleotides: TGTGCCAGCAGAGTATCCAGGGACACTGAAGCTTTCTTT. Translated: CASRVSRDTEAFF.

V usage is TRBV4-2 and J usage is TRBJ1-2; a possible D gene is TRBD1 (5 bases). Germline values: CDR1 LGHNA, CDR2 YNFKEQ. The V end lost 2 bases, the J end lost 2 bases, and 9 bases lay between the germline ends. This CDR3 region has 14 residues. CDR3 amino acids: CASSQLQENYGYTF. The CDR3 DNA is TGTGCCAGCAGCCAATTACAGGAGAACTATGGCTACACCTTC.

V gene TRBV2 combines with J gene TRBJ2-7; TRBD1 might be the D (6 bases). There are 16 residues in the CDR3. Germline assignment: CDR1 SNHLY and CDR2 FYNNEI. V gave up 1 base and J gave up 3 bases, with 16 bases separating them. For the CDR3, the DNA is TGTGCCAGCAGTGAAGGGGAGACAGGCGTTTACTACGAGCAGTACTTC. Encoded protein: CASSEGETGVYYEQYF.

The J gene is TRBJ2-3, the V gene TRBV5-1, with TRBD2 identical over 12 bases. Losses at the gene ends were 4 bases for V and 4 bases for J; bases not matched to a gene: 16. The CDR3 is 19 residues long. Germline-derived CDR1 and CDR2 are SGHRS and YFSETQ. This chain's CDR3 is CASSRPPMTSGSFPDTQYF. CDR3 in DNA: TGCGCCAGCAGCCGGCCCCCGATGACTAGCGGGAGTTTCCCAGATACGCAGTATTTT.

This clone was seen a single time. The rearrangement uses TRBV7-2 and TRBJ2-2; D is ambiguous. Germline V CDR1 and CDR2: SGHTA, FQGNSA. The V end was cut by 1 base, the J end by 6 bases, with 12 bases between. The CDR3 totals 15 residues. In DNA, the CDR3 is TGTGCCAGCAGCTTAGTAGTCGTCAATTCCGGGGAGCTGTTTTTT. Encoded protein: CASSLVVVNSGELFF.

V is TRBV4-1 and J is TRBJ2-7; TRBD2 aligns across 12 bases. Per the germline V gene, CDR1 is MGHRA and CDR2 is YSYEKL. Trimming took 0 bases from V and 7 from J; bases not matched to a gene: 7. CDR3 size: 16 residues. The CDR3 spells CASSQDEGLAGSEQYF. In DNA, the CDR3 is TGCGCCAGCAGCCAAGATGAAGGACTAGCGGGGTCGGAGCAGTACTTC.